The rows below give T cell receptor beta chains drawn from one sample of a study of OX40 agonist ivuxolimab in advanced cancers. Method: immunoSEQ multiplex PCR; TCRdb's copy keeps in-frame clones and lacks some. Altogether 35,000 to 45,000 clones are present, more than 75% being singletons, with the ten largest covering 9.5% to 15%. The source material was CD4+ or CD8+ T cells sorted from blood, sampled in a trial of the OX40 agonist ivuxolimab. These receptors all come from an adult with an advanced solid tumor such as melanoma, head and neck, liver or kidney cancer. Each CDR3 is given with its conserved first and last residue. Fields, in order: D gene, clone size, V gene, J gene, CDR3 DNA, CDR3 protein. D genes are given only for firm matches. The size of a clone is reported for some rows only, either as once, few or many, or as a class for expanded clones.

D: TRBD2
size: NA
V: TRBV14
J: TRBJ2-3
DNA: TGTGCCAGCAGCCAAGAGAGCATTCGGGTGCTAGCGGACACAGATACGCAGTATTTT
CDR3: CASSQESIRVLADTDTQYF

D: NA
size: once
V: TRBV29-1
J: TRBJ2-2
DNA: TGCAGCGTTGTCGGGGCTAACACCGGGGAGCTGTTTTTT
CDR3: CSVVGANTGELFF

D: NA
size: NA
V: TRBV5-4
J: TRBJ2-1
DNA: TGTGCCAGCAGACATGGCTATGAGCAGTTCTTC
CDR3: CASRHGYEQFF

D: NA
size: NA
V: TRBV7-8
J: TRBJ2-1
DNA: TGTGCCAGCAGCTTAGGCGGGAACCCCTACAATGAGCAGTTCTTC
CDR3: CASSLGGNPYNEQFF

D: NA
size: NA
V: TRBV19
J: TRBJ1-1
DNA: TGTGCCAGTAGTCCCGGGACGCCGAACACTGAAGCTTTCTTT
CDR3: CASSPGTPNTEAFF

D: NA
size: NA
V: TRBV7-7
J: TRBJ2-7
DNA: TGTGCTAGCAGCCGCCGGGGGCGGGTGGGCCCACGGGGGGAGCAGTACTTC
CDR3: CASSRRGRVGPRGEQYF

D: TRBD1
size: NA
V: TRBV28
J: TRBJ2-1
DNA: TGTGCCAGCAGTTTAGAGGGACAGGGGTTTAGGAATGAGCAGTTCTTC
CDR3: CASSLEGQGFRNEQFF

D: NA
size: NA
V: TRBV5-4
J: TRBJ2-7
DNA: TGTGCCAGCAGCTTCTCCGGCTCCTACGAGCAGTACTTC
CDR3: CASSFSGSYEQYF

D: NA
size: medium-sized
V: TRBV15
J: TRBJ1-1
DNA: TGTGCCACCAGCAGCCACAAGGGGGATAGACGGGATTCGGGTGAAGCTTTCTTT
CDR3: CATSSHKGDRRDSGEAFF

D: NA
size: NA
V: TRBV7-9
J: TRBJ1-2
DNA: TGTGCCAGCAGCTCCCTGACAGAATTCTATGGCTACACCTTC
CDR3: CASSSLTEFYGYTF

D: NA
size: NA
V: TRBV10-2
J: TRBJ2-5
DNA: TGCGCCACCTCCAATGGGGGGTGGGAGACCCAGTACTTC
CDR3: CATSNGGWETQYF

D: NA
size: NA
V: TRBV28
J: TRBJ2-2
DNA: TGTGCCAGCAGAGACTTCTCGAACACCGGGGAGCTGTTTTTT
CDR3: CASRDFSNTGELFF

D: TRBD2
size: NA
V: TRBV7-8
J: TRBJ2-1
DNA: TGTGCCAGCAGTACCCCCGGGACTAGCGGGAAGGGATCCTACAATGAGCAGTTCTTC
CDR3: CASSTPGTSGKGSYNEQFF

D: TRBD1
size: NA
V: TRBV5-1
J: TRBJ1-1
DNA: TGCGCCAGCAGCTTCGGGACAGGGAACACTGAAGCTTTCTTT
CDR3: CASSFGTGNTEAFF

D: NA
size: NA
V: TRBV28
J: TRBJ1-3
DNA: TGTGCCAGCAGTTTAGGTAGAAACACCATATATTTT
CDR3: CASSLGRNTIYF

D: TRBD2
size: once
V: TRBV28
J: TRBJ2-3
DNA: TGTGCCAGCAGTTTAATCGGGACTAGCGGTTGGGGAGATACGCAGTATTTT
CDR3: CASSLIGTSGWGDTQYF

D: TRBD2
size: NA
V: TRBV7-6
J: TRBJ2-7
DNA: TGTGCCAGCAGCCCAGGACCAGCGGGAGTCAACGAGCAGTACTTC
CDR3: CASSPGPAGVNEQYF

D: TRBD2
size: NA
V: TRBV4-3
J: TRBJ2-1
DNA: TGCGCCAGCAGCCAAGATGGAGGGGACTACAGCAATGAGCAGTTCTTC
CDR3: CASSQDGGDYSNEQFF

D: NA
size: NA
V: TRBV7-8
J: TRBJ2-3
DNA: TGTGCCAGCAGCTTCCTGATCCCAGATACGCAGTATTTT
CDR3: CASSFLIPDTQYF

D: NA
size: once
V: TRBV6-5
J: TRBJ1-2
DNA: TGTGCCAGCAGCCCTTGGGGGGCGCGGGATGGCTACACCTTC
CDR3: CASSPWGARDGYTF

D: TRBD1
size: NA
V: TRBV7-6
J: TRBJ2-7
DNA: TGTGCCAGCAGCCACGGGACAGGGAGAAACGAGCAGTACTTC
CDR3: CASSHGTGRNEQYF

D: NA
size: NA
V: TRBV27
J: TRBJ1-5
DNA: TGTGCCAGCAGTCCCATGAGCAGGGCAGTCAATCAGCCCCAGCATTTT
CDR3: CASSPMSRAVNQPQHF

D: NA
size: NA
V: TRBV2
J: TRBJ1-2
DNA: TGTGCCAGCAGTGATGGGGGTGATGGCTACACCTTC
CDR3: CASSDGGDGYTF

D: NA
size: NA
V: TRBV7-2
J: TRBJ1-4
DNA: TGTGCCAGCAGCCAACCCCGAGGTTGGGGTGGTAATGAAAAACTGTTTTTT
CDR3: CASSQPRGWGGNEKLFF

D: TRBD1
size: NA
V: TRBV5-5
J: TRBJ2-7
DNA: TGTGCCAGCAGCACAACGGACAGGGGGTCTTTGGCCGAGCAGTACTTC
CDR3: CASSTTDRGSLAEQYF

D: TRBD2
size: NA
V: TRBV6-5
J: TRBJ2-7
DNA: TGTGCCAGCAGTTTAGCGGGAGGGCCGTACGAGCAGTACTTC
CDR3: CASSLAGGPYEQYF

D: NA
size: NA
V: TRBV19
J: TRBJ1-1
DNA: TGTGCCAGTACCCTGGAGGGCGCCTGGACTGAAGCTTTCTTT
CDR3: CASTLEGAWTEAFF

D: NA
size: NA
V: TRBV4-1
J: TRBJ2-1
DNA: TGCGCCAGCAGCCAAGGCAGAGGGTACAATGAGCAGTTCTTC
CDR3: CASSQGRGYNEQFF

D: TRBD2
size: NA
V: TRBV29-1
J: TRBJ2-7
DNA: TGCAGCGTTGAGGGGGCGGGAGGGCCCTACGAGCAGTACTTC
CDR3: CSVEGAGGPYEQYF

D: TRBD2
size: NA
V: TRBV7-3
J: TRBJ2-1
DNA: TGTGCCAGCAGCTCCGGACTAGCCGTCAATGAGCAGTTCTTC
CDR3: CASSSGLAVNEQFF

D: NA
size: NA
V: TRBV19
J: TRBJ1-1
DNA: TGTGCCAGTAGTATGGCCCCTGCGTGGCTGAACACTGAAGCTTTCTTT
CDR3: CASSMAPAWLNTEAFF

D: NA
size: NA
V: TRBV18
J: TRBJ2-2
DNA: TGTGCCAGCTCTGTCGACACGAACACCGGGGAGCTGTTTTTT
CDR3: CASSVDTNTGELFF

D: NA
size: NA
V: TRBV18
J: TRBJ2-7
DNA: TGTGCCAGCTCCCCCACCCCAGGGTACGAGCAGTACTTC
CDR3: CASSPTPGYEQYF

D: TRBD2
size: NA
V: TRBV28
J: TRBJ2-5
DNA: TGTGCCAGCAGTTTCCGGCTAGCGGGACAAGAGACCCAGTACTTC
CDR3: CASSFRLAGQETQYF

D: NA
size: NA
V: TRBV4-1
J: TRBJ1-1
DNA: TGCGCCAGCAGCCAAGGCGGGGGGAGAACTGAAGCTTTCTTT
CDR3: CASSQGGGRTEAFF

D: NA
size: once
V: TRBV7-2
J: TRBJ2-1
DNA: TGTGCCAGCAGCCCCAACGGCCCGGAGGTTGAGCAGTTCTTC
CDR3: CASSPNGPEVEQFF

D: NA
size: NA
V: TRBV6-1
J: TRBJ2-7
DNA: TGTGCCAGCAATCAGTACGAGCAGTACTTC
CDR3: CASNQYEQYF

D: TRBD2
size: NA
V: TRBV28
J: TRBJ2-1
DNA: TGTGCCAGCAGTTTATTAGCGGGAGGTTACAATGAGCAGTTCTTC
CDR3: CASSLLAGGYNEQFF

D: TRBD2
size: NA
V: TRBV7-9
J: TRBJ2-1
DNA: TGTGCCAGCAGCTCTAGCGGGAGGTCCCTCAATGAGCAGTTCTTC
CDR3: CASSSSGRSLNEQFF

D: TRBD1
size: NA
V: TRBV7-6
J: TRBJ2-1
DNA: TGTGCCAGCAGCCCAGACAGGGGGCCCTCCTACAATGAGCAGTTCTTC
CDR3: CASSPDRGPSYNEQFF

D: NA
size: NA
V: TRBV30
J: TRBJ1-6
DNA: TGTGCCTGGAGATTGGGGAAGGTTTTTTCACCCCTCCACTTT
CDR3: CAWRLGKVFSPLHF

D: NA
size: NA
V: TRBV9
J: TRBJ2-7
DNA: TGTGCCAGCAGCGTAGAGGGCGCAGCCCGTTTCGGCGAGCAGTACTTC
CDR3: CASSVEGAARFGEQYF

D: NA
size: NA
V: TRBV7-2
J: TRBJ2-1
DNA: TGTGCCAGCAGCCCATCCTACAATGAGCAGTTCTTC
CDR3: CASSPSYNEQFF

D: TRBD1
size: NA
V: TRBV27
J: TRBJ1-4
DNA: TGTGCCAGCAGTTTAACCTCCACAGGGACAGGGCTGGCAACTAATGAAAAACTGTTTTTT
CDR3: CASSLTSTGTGLATNEKLFF

D: NA
size: NA
V: TRBV19
J: TRBJ2-1
DNA: TGTGCCAGTAGTATAGGGGCCACGTGGGGGTACAATGAGCAGTTCTTC
CDR3: CASSIGATWGYNEQFF

D: NA
size: NA
V: TRBV7-9
J: TRBJ1-1
DNA: TGTGCCAGCAGCCATGGGACCCACACTGAAGCTTTCTTT
CDR3: CASSHGTHTEAFF

D: TRBD2
size: NA
V: TRBV5-6
J: TRBJ2-1
DNA: TGTGCCAGCATGCTAGCGGTCGGGGGACCGTTCTTC
CDR3: CASMLAVGGPFF

D: NA
size: NA
V: TRBV7-3
J: TRBJ1-1
DNA: TGTGCCAGCAAGTTGCGGGGCAGGAACACTGAAGCTTTCTTT
CDR3: CASKLRGRNTEAFF

D: NA
size: NA
V: TRBV25-1
J: TRBJ2-7
DNA: TGTGCCAGCAGTGTTGGAGCCCCCTCCTACGAGCAGTACTTC
CDR3: CASSVGAPSYEQYF

D: NA
size: NA
V: TRBV6-4
J: TRBJ2-7
DNA: TGTGCCAGCAGAGAATATAGCGCGAGCTACGAGCAGTACTTC
CDR3: CASREYSASYEQYF

D: NA
size: NA
V: TRBV28
J: TRBJ1-3
DNA: TGTGCCAGTGGCGGGGGCTTCAACACCATATATTTT
CDR3: CASGGGFNTIYF

D: TRBD2
size: NA
V: TRBV27
J: TRBJ2-1
DNA: TGTGCCAGCAGTTTGGGGGGGGACCCTTACAATGAGCAGTTCTTC
CDR3: CASSLGGDPYNEQFF